The present T cell receptor (beta chain) was sequenced within a study of blood T cell repertoires in COVID-19. Those enrolled, adults aged roughly 18 to 89 years, came from roughly 23 US areas. Trimming took 6 bases from V and 3 from J; bases not matched to a gene: 2. The germline CDR1 and CDR2 sequences are LNHDA and SQIVND (reference sequence). The CDR3 contains 13 residues. How the authors handled the data: Amplification from reference gene primers served as the basis for estimated nucleated cell counts. Clones were read by immunoSEQ multiplex PCR, and TCRdb kept only the in-frame ones, dropping some. For V, J and clone size, that table is used; D and trimming come from the DNA. In the table there are roughly 300,000 clones, around 85% of which are singletons.

The material sequenced was PBMCs or T cells enriched from blood (not recorded which). The rearrangement uses TRBV19 and TRBJ2-5, with 9 bases identical to TRBD2. This receptor was taken from a woman in her fifties or sixties who had recovered from COVID-19. CDR3 coding DNA: TGTGCCAGTAGGTCTAGCGGGGAAGAGACCCAGTACTTC. Amino acid sequence: CASRSSGEETQYF.